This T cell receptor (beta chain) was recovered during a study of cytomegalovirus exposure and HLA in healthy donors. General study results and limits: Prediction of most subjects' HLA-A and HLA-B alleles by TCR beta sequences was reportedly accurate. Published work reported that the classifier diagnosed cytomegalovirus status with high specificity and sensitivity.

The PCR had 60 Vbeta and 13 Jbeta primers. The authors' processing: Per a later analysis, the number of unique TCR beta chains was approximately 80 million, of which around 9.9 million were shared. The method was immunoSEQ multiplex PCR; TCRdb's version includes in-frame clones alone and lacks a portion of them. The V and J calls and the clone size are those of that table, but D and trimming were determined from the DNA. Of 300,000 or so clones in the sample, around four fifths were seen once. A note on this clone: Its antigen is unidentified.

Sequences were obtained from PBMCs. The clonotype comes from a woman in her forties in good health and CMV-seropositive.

The DNA of the CDR3 is TGTGCCAGCTCACGGGCGAGCTCCTACAATGAGCAGTTCTTC. Protein: CASSRASSYNEQFF. The rearrangement joins TRBV18 to TRBJ2-1; no clear D. The V and J ends lost 4 bases and 0 bases respectively, with 7 bases between them. The germline CDR1 and CDR2 sequences are KGHSH and LQKENI. The CDR3 sequence is 14 residues long.